This TCR beta chain was identified during a study of T-cell reconstitution after alpha-beta-depleted transplantation in children. This clonotype was counted at least ten times. The germline V gene has CDR1 LGHDT and CDR2 YNNKEL (reference sequence). Trimming cost V 1 base and J 6 bases, with 9 bases left between them. CDR3 length: 13 residues. Preparation of the TCRbeta library was carried out with unique molecular identifiers. TCRdb redid the calling of the PCR reads with MiXCR, one entry per CDR3 protein. The sample has around 180,000 distinct CDR3 sequences, roughly 10% seen once; the top ten hold 13%.

This chain connects TRBV3-1 to TRBJ1-1, with D hard to call. This receptor was identified in a boy aged 2 to 10 with acute myeloid leukemia, due to receive a stem cell transplant. This specimen consisted of PBMCs, obtained before TCRalphabeta/CD19-depleted stem cell transplant. CDR3: CASSQGRTPEAFF. The CDR3 nucleotides read TGTGCCAGCAGCCAAGGACGAACTCCTGAAGCTTTCTTT.